This TCR beta chain was profiled in a study of response to subunit inactivated influenza vaccine. This clonotype turned up a few times. The antigen is not known. Study-level findings and limits: The authors offered the suggestion that each seasonal influenza vaccination recruits few new T cells.

Each CDR3 protein gets one entry after TCRdb re-called the RT-PCR reads with MiXCR. In the table there are 170,000 or so distinct CDR3 sequences, roughly 10% of which are singletons. Here the sequenced sample was CD8+ T cells sorted from PBMCs, taken 23 months after vaccination. The sequence derives from a man aged 45 to 70 who received an inactivated influenza vaccine.

The chain's CDR3 is CSAPQTGNYGYTF. CDR3 nucleotide sequence: TGCAGTGCTCCCCAGACAGGAAACTATGGCTACACCTTC. The V gene is TRBV20-1, the J gene TRBJ1-2; tentatively, D is TRBD1 (6 bases). Trimming took 5 bases from V and 2 from J, leaving 12 bases between them. The CDR3 runs 13 residues. The germline CDR1 and CDR2 sequences are DFQATT and SNEGSKA (reference sequence).